The 6 T cell receptor beta chains presented below share a single source sample, sequenced in a study of CD4 T cells in relation to SARS-CoV-2 and coronaviruses. Sequencing used immunoSEQ multiplex PCR; TCRdb keeps in-frame clones, though not all of them. This sample has under 25,000 clones; 60% to 85% occur once, and the top ten carry approximately 14%. No antigen has been identified for these receptors. Before the COVID-19 pandemic, during about 2011-2019, CD4+ T cells were taken from unexposed donors. CD4+ T cells were isolated from the cells after 10 days of culture. Material: CD4+ T cells from PBMCs, cultured in vitro. These receptor sequences come from a human donor in good health.

The V call is TRBV3-1 (or the pseudogene TRBV3-2), the J call TRBJ1-5; D is unclear. Trimming removed 5 bases at V and 4 bases at J, with 6 bases between. There are 12 residues in the CDR3. The germline gives CDR1 LGHDT, CDR2 YNNKEL (reference sequence). Here the CDR3 DNA reads TGTGCCAGCAGCACAACTAATCAGCCCCAGCATTTT. This codes for CASSTTNQPQHF.

This chain links TRBV7-9 with TRBJ2-1, with 7 bases aligning to TRBD1. V trimming: 4 bases; J trimming: 8 bases; junction bases outside the gene matches: 8. There are 14 residues in the CDR3. Germline assignment: CDR1 SEHNR and CDR2 FQNEAQ (reference sequence). Here the CDR3 DNA reads TGTGCCAGCAGCTCACAGACAGGGAATCATGAGCAGTTCTTC. Translating gives CASSSQTGNHEQFF. Together with reference TRBV7-9 and TRBJ2-1, the CDR3 gives the full variable domain: DTGVSQNPRHKITKRGQNVTFRCDPISEHNRLYWYRQTLGQGPEFLTYFQNEAQLEKSRLLSDRFSAERPKGSFSTLEIQRTEQGDSAMYLCASSSQTGNHEQFFGPGTRLTVL.

The V and J genes are TRBV28 and TRBJ1-3; 8 bases fit TRBD1. This CDR3 has 14 amino acids. Germline V gene sequence: CDR1 MDHEN, CDR2 SYDVKM. The trim removed 7 bases at V and 2 bases at J, leaving 4 bases unmatched. The CDR3 nucleotides are TGTGCCAGCACCCCGGGACAGGCTGGAAACACCATATATTTT. As protein: CASTPGQAGNTIYF. The complete variable domain, with remaining parts taken from reference TRBV28 and TRBJ1-3, reads DVKVTQSSRYLVKRTGEKVFLECVQDMDHENMFWYRQDPGLGLRLIYFSYDVKMKEKGDIPEGYSVSREKKERFSLILESASTNQTSMYLCASTPGQAGNTIYFGEGSWLTVV.

V usage is TRBV5-8 and J usage is TRBJ2-6; D possibly corresponds to TRBD1 (5 bases). V was trimmed by 7 bases and J by 3 bases, leaving 20 bases between them. The germline CDR1 and CDR2 sequences are SGHTS and YDEGEE. The CDR3 is 17 residues long. DNA of the CDR3: TGTGCCAGCGGTTACTTCAGGGAATCGCATGGGGCCAACGTCCTGACTTTC. It yields the protein CASGYFRESHGANVLTF.

This chain connects TRBV11-1 to TRBJ1-1; possible D gene TRBD1, 5 bases. This CDR3 is built from 16 residues. The V end was cut by 0 bases, the J end by 4 bases, with 15 bases between. Germline lookup yields CDR1 SGHAT and CDR2 FQDESV (reference sequence). The CDR3 nucleotides read TGTGCCAGCAGCTTAGCGCGGGGCCTTATAGGCACTGAAGCTTTCTTT. Protein sequence: CASSLARGLIGTEAFF.

Judged by abundance, this clone is large. The chain is built from TRBV7-2 and TRBJ1-1; D not resolved. The germline V gene encodes CDR1 SGHTA and CDR2 FQGNSA. The V and J ends lost 7 bases and 0 bases respectively, with 9 bases between them. The CDR3 runs to 13 residues. The CDR3 reads CASTSYLNTEAFF. Here the CDR3 DNA reads TGTGCCAGCACCTCCTACCTGAACACTGAAGCTTTCTTT.